This TCR beta chain was captured by sequencing in a study of blood T cell repertoires in COVID-19. Study overall: Specimens from acute and convalescent COVID-19 originated in the United States, Italy and Spain.

This clone was detected a few times. The CDR3 contains 15 residues. Germline V gene data show CDR1 as SGHTA and CDR2 as FQGTGA. The junction had 4 bases not matched to a gene; V was cut back by 5 bases and J by 4 bases. Some clones are missing from TCRdb's copy, which holds only in-frame ones; the method was immunoSEQ multiplex PCR. The table lists 150,000 to 200,000 clones, 80% to 90% of them singletons, with under 3% in the top ten. Participants were aged about 18 to 100 years, lived in 20 to 25 US areas, and enrolled virtually. Cohorts were based on clinical histories the participants reported. Sequencing input: PBMCs or T cells enriched from blood (not recorded which). The receptor was derived from a middle-aged woman with acute COVID-19. The chain couples TRBV7-3 to TRBJ2-1; 11 bases match TRBD2. The CDR3 reads CASSRGTSGYNEQFF. The CDR3 region has the DNA TGTGCCAGCAGCCGTGGGACTAGCGGATACAATGAGCAGTTCTTC.